This T cell receptor (beta chain) was retrieved from a study of patients and donors after allogeneic stem cell transplantation. Germline CDR1 MGHRA, CDR2 YSYEKL. V was trimmed by 0 bases and J by 0 bases, leaving 11 bases between them. The CDR3 spans 16 residues. TCRdb processed the RT-PCR reads anew with MiXCR; each CDR3 protein has one entry. The sample has approximately 200,000 distinct CDR3 sequences; 40% to 45% are singletons. The sample consisted of blood, either unsorted or a sorted T cell fraction (not recorded which). The receptor's source is a human donor who was either an allogeneic HSCT recipient or a stem cell or donor lymphocyte infusion donor (not recorded which). It is not recorded whose cells these are; they may come from a transplant donor. This chain links TRBV4-1 with TRBJ1-2; D call uncertain. The CDR3 DNA follows: TGCGCCAGCAGCCAAGATCTAACAAAAGCTAACTATGGCTACACCTTC. Translation: CASSQDLTKANYGYTF.